These 25 T cell receptor beta chains came from one sample sequenced in a study of blood T cell repertoires in COVID-19. Some clones are missing from TCRdb's copy, which holds only in-frame ones; the method was immunoSEQ multiplex PCR. The data contain some 190,000 clones, about nine tenths of them seen just once; the ten biggest clones take up approximately 1.5%. The specimen sequenced was peripheral blood. The receptors come from a young man with active or convalescent COVID-19.

There are a few counts of this clone. The chain has TRBV30 and TRBJ2-1, with D possibly being TRBD1 (6 bases). This CDR3 spans 11 amino acids. V lost 3 bases and J lost 9, with 9 bases in between. In germline, CDR1 is GTSNPN, CDR2 SVGIG (reference sequence). This chain's CDR3 is CAWSGQIEQFF. CDR3 in DNA: TGTGCCTGGAGCGGACAGATTGAGCAGTTCTTC. The variable domain in full, with the rest retrieved from reference TRBV30 and TRBJ2-1, is SQTIHQWPATLVQPVGSPLSLECTVEGTSNPNLYWYRQAAGRGLQLLFYSVGIGQISSEVPQNLSASRPQDRQFILSSKKLLLSDSGFYLCAWSGQIEQFFGPGTRLTVL.

The CDR3 region has the DNA TGTGCCAGCAGCGTCGGACTCTTGAGGAACGGGGAGCTGTTTTTT. Amino acid sequence: CASSVGLLRNGELFF. The V gene is TRBV9, the J gene TRBJ2-2; TRBD2 might be the D (5 bases). The germline CDR1 and CDR2 sequences are SGDLS and YYNGEE. CDR3 length: 15 amino acids. V was cut by 2 bases and J by 7 bases, with 15 bases left in between.

This clone was detected only once. The rearrangement links TRBV30 to TRBJ1-5; D is unclear. With 0 bases removed from V and 0 bases from J, the gap between germline ends came to 12 bases. The CDR3 spans 16 residues. Germline CDR1 and CDR2: GTSNPN and SVGIG (reference sequence). CDR3: CAWSVPRGNSNQPQHF. The CDR3 DNA reads as TGTGCCTGGAGTGTACCCAGAGGGAATAGCAATCAGCCCCAGCATTTT.

The chain links TRBV7-8 to TRBJ2-7; D not resolved. V lost 5 bases, J lost 1 base, and 18 bases lay in between. The CDR3 runs 16 residues. Germline CDR1 and CDR2: SGHVS and FQNEAQ. This CDR3 is CASSPSASAYSYEQYF. The DNA of the CDR3 is TGTGCCAGCAGCCCCTCCGCATCCGCCTATTCCTACGAGCAGTACTTC.

The rearrangement uses TRBV10-2 and TRBJ2-1, with 10 bases that match TRBD2. There are 14 residues in the CDR3. Germline assignment: CDR1 WSHSY and CDR2 SAAADI. V was pared by 2 bases and J by 6 bases, with 1 base of the junction left unmatched. The CDR3 region has the DNA TGCGCCAGCAGTGAGGCTAGCGGGGGCAATGAGCAGTTCTTC. Protein sequence: CASSEASGGNEQFF.

This chain uses TRBV19 with TRBJ2-3; 9 nucleotides agree with TRBD2. This CDR3 has 14 amino acids. Germline loops: CDR1 LNHDA, CDR2 SQIVND (reference sequence). The V gene end was trimmed by 8 bases and the J gene end by 4 bases; junction bases not matched to a gene: 7. CDR3 nucleotide sequence: TGTGCCAGTTCGCTTAGCGGGAGTTCAGATACGCAGTATTTT. Translation: CASSLSGSSDTQYF.

The chain has TRBV4-2 and TRBJ1-1, with D hard to call. Germline V lookup: CDR1 LGHNA, CDR2 YNFKEQ. V dropped 3 bases and J dropped 3 bases, with 5 bases sitting between them. The CDR3 sequence is 12 residues long. CDR3 nucleotides: TGTGCCAGCAGCCAGGCCTACACTGAAGCTTTCTTT. It translates to CASSQAYTEAFF.

This clone came up once. The chain employs TRBV24-1 and TRBJ1-5; 8 positions match TRBD1. Germline lookup yields CDR1 KGHDR and CDR2 SFDVKD. The J segment lost 5 bases and the V segment lost 3 bases, leaving 8 bases of the junction unmatched. The CDR3 sequence is 16 residues long. In DNA form, the CDR3 reads TGTGCCACCAGTGATCCGGGACAGGTGCTCGATCAGCCCCAGCATTTT. Amino acids: CATSDPGQVLDQPQHF.

In regard to this clone: It is unclear where the CDR3 begins or ends on the DNA, so no DNA is shown, and the CDR3 is as TCRdb lists it. The rearrangement joins TRBV28 to TRBJ1-4; TRBD1 is the table's D call and was not checked against the DNA. CDR1 MDHEN and CDR2 SYDVKM come from the germline V gene. The CDR3 is made up of 16 amino acids, end residues included. CDR3: CASSTSGKGDNEKLFF.

V gene TRBV30 combines with J gene TRBJ2-2; TRBD1 aligns across 7 bases. The CDR3 is 16 amino acids. Germline V gene sequence: CDR1 GTSNPN, CDR2 SVGIG (reference sequence). Trimming took 3 bases from V and 0 from J; bases not matched to a gene: 7. CDR3 residues: CAWRPLGQPNTGELFF. The CDR3 DNA reads as TGTGCCTGGAGACCACTGGGACAGCCGAACACCGGGGAGCTGTTTTTT.

V gene TRBV3-1 (or the pseudogene TRBV3-2) combines with J gene TRBJ1-2; the D gene is possibly TRBD1 (5 bases). CDR3 length: 15 residues. Trimming pared 3 bases from V and 3 bases from J, leaving 14 bases between. From germline, CDR1 is LGHDT and CDR2 YNNKEL (reference sequence). The CDR3 region is CASSQRQIRDYGYTF. The CDR3 nucleotides are TGTGCCAGCAGCCAGAGACAGATTAGGGACTATGGCTACACCTTC.

The chain recombines TRBV27 with TRBJ1-3; 7 positions agree with TRBD1. V dropped 5 bases and J dropped 3; count of bases not matched to a gene: 7. The CDR3 has 15 residues. CDR1 and CDR2 from the germline V gene are MNHEY and SMNVEV (reference sequence). The CDR3, as DNA: TGTGCCAGCAGTCCCCGACAGGGCAGTGGAAACACCATATATTTT. Its translation: CASSPRQGSGNTIYF.

The rearrangement links TRBV7-3 to TRBJ2-2, with unresolved D. Per the germline V gene, CDR1 is SGHTA and CDR2 is FQGTGA. Trimming cost V 6 bases and J 4 bases, with 18 bases left between them. There are 16 residues in the CDR3. The CDR3: CASSPRSARGTGELFF. The CDR3 DNA sequence: TGTGCCAGCAGTCCAAGGAGCGCACGAGGCACCGGGGAGCTGTTTTTT.

The chain couples TRBV6-5 to TRBJ1-2, with D tentatively TRBD1 (6 bases). The CDR3 has 16 amino acids. Trimming left V 2 bases short and J 6 bases short, with 19 bases between. Germline CDR1 reads MNHEY; CDR2 reads SVGAGI. CDR3 coding DNA: TGTGCCAGCAGTTACCGAAAGGCAGCAGGGGTAGATGGCTACACCTTC. Residues: CASSYRKAAGVDGYTF.

The chain joins TRBV12-5 to TRBJ1-5; D remains ambiguous. The germline V gene has CDR1 LGHNT and CDR2 FRNRAP. This CDR3 has 13 amino acids. V lost 1 base and J lost 10, with 11 bases in between. This CDR3 is CASGLASYSPQHF. The CDR3 bases are TGTGCTAGTGGTTTGGCCTCCTATAGTCCCCAGCATTTT.

The chain combines TRBV30 with TRBJ1-2, with D unclear. The CDR3 is 14 residues long. Per germline, CDR1 GTSNPN and CDR2 SVGIG (reference sequence). Deletions cut 2 bases from V and 4 bases from J, with 14 bases between. The CDR3, as DNA: TGTGCCTGGAGTAACGGGAACACGGGCTATGGCTACACCTTC. Translating gives CAWSNGNTGYGYTF.

V gene TRBV11-2 combines with J gene TRBJ1-4, with 8 bases identical to TRBD1. The CDR3 has 16 residues. The germline CDR1 and CDR2 sequences are SGHAT and FQNNGV. V lost 4 bases to trimming and J lost 6 bases; unmatched junction nucleotides: 10. The CDR3 sequence is CASSWWVGQGDEKLFF. CDR3 nucleotide sequence: TGTGCCAGCAGCTGGTGGGTCGGACAGGGCGATGAAAAACTGTTTTTT.

This clone was counted between two and nine times. CDR3 loop: CAWSRTGEDGYTF. In DNA, the CDR3 is TGTGCCTGGTCCCGGACAGGGGAGGATGGCTACACCTTC. V is TRBV30 and J is TRBJ1-2; 9 positions agree with TRBD1. This CDR3 has 13 amino acids. Germline CDR1 GTSNPN, CDR2 SVGIG (reference sequence). Trimming cost V 5 bases and J 6 bases; bases outside gene matches: 7. Combining the CDR3 with reference TRBV30 and TRBJ1-2 gives the whole variable domain SQTIHQWPATLVQPVGSPLSLECTVEGTSNPNLYWYRQAAGRGLQLLFYSVGIGQISSEVPQNLSASRPQDRQFILSSKKLLLSDSGFYLCAWSRTGEDGYTFGSGTRLTVV.

The chain carries TRBV7-6 and TRBJ1-2; the D is unclear. The CDR3 is 17 amino acids. Trimming removed 2 bases at V and 2 bases at J, with 18 bases between. Germline V CDR1 and CDR2: SGHVS, FNYEAQ. CDR3 bases: TGTGCCAGCAGCTTATACAGCACGTCCTACACGAACTATGGCTACACCTTC. Translated, it gives CASSLYSTSYTNYGYTF.

The V call is TRBV24-1, the J call TRBJ1-1; 8 positions agree with TRBD1. Germline values: CDR1 KGHDR, CDR2 SFDVKD. The CDR3 contains 16 residues. Germline trimming cut 8 bases from V and 1 base from J; bases unmatched to any gene: 11. In nucleotides, the CDR3 is TGTGCCACCACCGTCGACCAGGGGGCCGGGAACACTGAAGCTTTCTTT. Protein sequence: CATTVDQGAGNTEAFF.

This chain links TRBV2 with TRBJ1-1, with no clear D. This CDR3 is built from 17 residues. V was pared by 0 bases and J by 0 bases, with 14 bases between. Germline V gene data show CDR1 as SNHLY and CDR2 as FYNNEI. CDR3 DNA sequence: TGTGCCAGCAGTGAAGCGCTTCAGGCACTCATGAACACTGAAGCTTTCTTT. Its translation is CASSEALQALMNTEAFF.

The chain combines TRBV27 with TRBJ1-1; D may be TRBD1 (6 bases). Between the trimmed V and J ends, which lost 0 bases and 7 bases, there was a span of 9 bases. The V gene's germline CDR1 is MNHEY and CDR2 SMNVEV (reference sequence). The CDR3 loop spans 13 amino acids. The CDR3 sequence: CASSLSLTGEAFF. The CDR3 coding sequence is TGTGCCAGCAGTTTATCGCTGACAGGTGAAGCTTTCTTT.

The chain employs TRBV30 and TRBJ2-1, with TRBD2 matching over 7 bases. CDR1 is GTSNPN, CDR2 SVGIG, per germline (reference sequence). The trim removed 0 bases at V and 9 bases at J, leaving 17 bases unmatched. This CDR3 spans 17 amino acids. The CDR3 spells CAWSVLGGRGSSSEQFF. CDR3 in DNA: TGTGCCTGGAGTGTACTCGGAGGTCGCGGGAGTTCGAGTGAGCAGTTCTTC. The full variable domain, rest sourced from reference TRBV30 and TRBJ2-1, is SQTIHQWPATLVQPVGSPLSLECTVEGTSNPNLYWYRQAAGRGLQLLFYSVGIGQISSEVPQNLSASRPQDRQFILSSKKLLLSDSGFYLCAWSVLGGRGSSSEQFFGPGTRLTVL.

CDR3 DNA: TGTGCCAGCAGTCTCCGGGACGGGGGAGGGCCCCAGCATTTT. Translating it yields CASSLRDGGGPQHF. V usage is TRBV6-5 and J usage is TRBJ1-5, with a tentative D call TRBD1 (5 bases). This CDR3 has 14 residues. Per the germline V gene, CDR1 is MNHEY and CDR2 is SVGAGI. Between the trimmed V and J ends, which lost 5 bases and 9 bases, there was a span of 17 bases.

The V call is TRBV7-2, the J call TRBJ1-2, with D unclear. Germline lookup yields CDR1 SGHTA and CDR2 FQGNSA. V was shortened by 1 base and J by 8 bases, with 14 bases between the two germline ends. The CDR3 runs to 14 residues. Here the CDR3 reads CASSLESRPGGYTF. The CDR3 DNA reads as TGTGCCAGCAGCTTAGAGAGTCGCCCGGGGGGCTACACCTTC.